The T cell receptor beta chain under discussion was sequenced for a study of T-cell reconstitution after alpha-beta-depleted transplantation in children. This clonotype was seen a handful of times. Unique molecular identifiers were used in preparing the TCRbeta library. TCRdb ran MiXCR on the PCR reads and lists one entry per CDR3 protein. The repertoire has 500,000 or so distinct CDR3 sequences, less than 35% of them found once; the top ten carry under 3%. CDR1 is SGHVS, CDR2 FNYEAQ, per germline. The CDR3 covers 16 residues. J gave up 4 bases and V 5 bases, and 10 bases lay outside the gene matches.

The V and J genes are TRBV7-6 and TRBJ2-3, with 9 nucleotides matching TRBD2. The TCR originated in a human donor who donated a stem cell graft to a child with aplastic anemia. The sequencing used PBMCs from the stem cell graft donor, collected from the stem cell graft. This chain's CDR3 is CASSLQGLAIADTQYF. For the CDR3, the DNA is TGTGCCAGCAGCCTACAGGGACTAGCTATCGCAGATACGCAGTATTTT. Drawing the rest from reference TRBV7-6 and TRBJ2-3, the complete variable domain is GAGVSQSPRYKVTKRGQDVALRCDPISGHVSLYWYRQALGQGPEFLTYFNYEAQQDKSGLPNDRFSAERPEGSISTLTIQRTEQRDSAMYRCASSLQGLAIADTQYFGPGTRLTVL.